One and the same sample provided the 3 T cell receptor beta chains below, sequenced in a study of blood T cell repertoires in COVID-19. Generated by immunoSEQ multiplex PCR, the TCRdb table keeps only in-frame clones and is missing some. The sample yields some 300,000 clones, 70% to 90% seen once. The material sequenced was PBMCs or T cells enriched from blood (not recorded which). The receptors here all came from a woman in her sixties or seventies in a cohort exposed to, infected with or recovered from COVID-19 (not recorded which).

This rearrangement joins TRBV5-1 to TRBJ2-1, with 14 nucleotides matching TRBD2. The CDR3 extends over 15 amino acids. The germline V gene has CDR1 SGHRS and CDR2 YFSETQ. The ends lost 3 bases at V and 8 bases at J; junction bases unmatched: 4. CDR3 bases: TGCGCCAGCAGCTGGGGACTAGCGGGAGTGGATGAGCAGTTCTTC. This sequence encodes CASSWGLAGVDEQFF.

The J gene is TRBJ2-7, the V gene TRBV5-8; TRBD1 agrees at 7 bases. Germline assignment: CDR1 SGHTS and CDR2 YDEGEE. V gave up 8 bases and J gave up 11 bases; unmatched junction bases: 10. This CDR3 has 11 amino acids. In nucleotides, the CDR3 is TGTGCCAGTCTCCTACAGGGGCAGAAGTACTTC. This sequence encodes CASLLQGQKYF.

The chain joins TRBV29-1 to TRBJ2-3; D not resolved. V was shortened by 5 bases and J by 1 base, with 7 bases between the two germline ends. CDR3 length: 12 amino acids. Germline V gives CDR1 SQVTM, CDR2 ANQGSEA. CDR3 sequence (DNA): TGCAGCGTTCTTTCCGGCACAGATACGCAGTATTTT. Its translation: CSVLSGTDTQYF.